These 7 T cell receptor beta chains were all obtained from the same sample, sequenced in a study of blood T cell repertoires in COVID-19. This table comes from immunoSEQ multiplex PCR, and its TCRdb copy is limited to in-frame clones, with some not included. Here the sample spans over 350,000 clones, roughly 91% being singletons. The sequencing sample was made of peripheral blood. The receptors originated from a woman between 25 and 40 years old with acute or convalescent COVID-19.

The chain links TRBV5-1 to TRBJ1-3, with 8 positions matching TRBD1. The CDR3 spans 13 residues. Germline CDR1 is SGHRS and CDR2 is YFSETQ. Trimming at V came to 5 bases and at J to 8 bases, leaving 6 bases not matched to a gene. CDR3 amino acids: CASRKLQGDTIYF. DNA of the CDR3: TGCGCCAGCAGGAAGCTACAGGGGGACACCATATATTTT.

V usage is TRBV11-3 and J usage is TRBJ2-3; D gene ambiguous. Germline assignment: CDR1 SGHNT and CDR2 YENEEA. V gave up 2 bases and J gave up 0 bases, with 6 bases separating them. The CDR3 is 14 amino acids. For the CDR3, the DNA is TGTGCCAGCAGCTTAATTGGCAGCACAGATACGCAGTATTTT. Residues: CASSLIGSTDTQYF.

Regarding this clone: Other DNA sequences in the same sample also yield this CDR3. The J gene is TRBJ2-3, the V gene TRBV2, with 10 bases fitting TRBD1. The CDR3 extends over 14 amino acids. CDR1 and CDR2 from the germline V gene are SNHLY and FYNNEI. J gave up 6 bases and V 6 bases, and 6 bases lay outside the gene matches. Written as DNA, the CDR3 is TGTGCCAGCAGCCAAGACAGGGGGCGGGATACGCAGTATTTT. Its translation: CASSQDRGRDTQYF. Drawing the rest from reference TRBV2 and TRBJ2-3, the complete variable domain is EPEVTQTPSHQVTQMGQEVILRCVPISNHLYFYWYRQILGQKVEFLVSFYNNEISEKSEIFDDQFSVERPDGSNFTLKIRSTKLEDSAMYFCASSQDRGRDTQYFGPGTRLTVL.

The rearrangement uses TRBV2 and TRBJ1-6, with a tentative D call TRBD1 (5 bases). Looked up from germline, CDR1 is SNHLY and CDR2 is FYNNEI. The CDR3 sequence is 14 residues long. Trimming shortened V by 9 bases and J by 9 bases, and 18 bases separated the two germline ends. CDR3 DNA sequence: TGTGCCAGTGCGTCCCCGGGGGGGATTTCACCCCTCCACTTT. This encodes CASASPGGISPLHF.

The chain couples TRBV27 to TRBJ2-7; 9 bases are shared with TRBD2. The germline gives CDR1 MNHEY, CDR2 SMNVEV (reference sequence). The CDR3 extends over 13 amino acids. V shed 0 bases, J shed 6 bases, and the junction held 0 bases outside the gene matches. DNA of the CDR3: TGTGCCAGCAGTTTATCACTAGCGGGCGAGCAGTACTTC. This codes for CASSLSLAGEQYF.

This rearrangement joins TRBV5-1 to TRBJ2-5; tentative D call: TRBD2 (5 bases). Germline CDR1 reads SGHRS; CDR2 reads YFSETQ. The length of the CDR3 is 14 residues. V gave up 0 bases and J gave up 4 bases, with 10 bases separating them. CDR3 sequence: CASSLDSAGETQYF. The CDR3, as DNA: TGCGCCAGCAGCTTGGATAGTGCGGGAGAGACCCAGTACTTC.

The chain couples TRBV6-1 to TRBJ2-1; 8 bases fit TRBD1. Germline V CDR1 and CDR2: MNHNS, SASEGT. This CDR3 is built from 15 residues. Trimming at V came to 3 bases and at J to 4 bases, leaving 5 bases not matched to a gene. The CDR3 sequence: CASSEGQGAYNEQFF. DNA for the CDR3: TGTGCCAGCAGTGAGGGGCAGGGGGCGTACAATGAGCAGTTCTTC.